One sample yielded the 5 T cell receptor beta chains listed below, sequenced in a study of CD8+CD57+ T cells in acquired aplastic anemia. All sequencing subjects had displayed CD8+CD57+ cell expansion on flow cytometry. Genomic DNA, serving as template, underwent TCR beta VDJ and CDR3 profiling. TCRdb itself ran the reads through MiXCR, one entry per CDR3 protein. The sample includes 160,000 or so distinct CDR3 sequences, 47% of them seen just once. The sample comprised sorted CD4+, CD8+, or CD8+CD57+ T cells (not recorded which) from PBMCs. The receptors shown here come from a human donor with aplastic anemia.

The gene calls are TRBV7-9 and TRBJ2-7; D may match TRBD1 or TRBD2 (5 bases each). This CDR3 comprises 14 residues. Trimming left V 5 bases short and J 7 bases short, with 18 bases between. The V gene's germline CDR1 is SEHNR and CDR2 FQNEAQ (reference sequence). The CDR3 DNA follows: TGTGCCAGCAGCCCTGGGACCGGCTTCGGTGAGCAGTACTTC. This sequence encodes CASSPGTGFGEQYF.

The sample holds many counts of this clonotype. The rearrangement links TRBV3-1 to TRBJ2-1; a possible D gene is TRBD2 (6 bases). V lost 2 bases, J lost 6 bases, and 14 bases lay in between. The CDR3 loop spans 15 amino acids. Germline V gene data show CDR1 as LGHDT and CDR2 as YNNKEL (reference sequence). DNA for the CDR3: TGTGCCAGCAGCCAATTAGGGGCGGGGTTCAATGAGCAGTTCTTC. This sequence encodes CASSQLGAGFNEQFF.

The chain has TRBV19 and TRBJ1-6, with 7 nucleotides matching TRBD1. Germline-derived CDR1 and CDR2 are LNHDA and SQIVND (reference sequence). V shed 8 bases, J shed 7 bases, and the junction held 8 bases outside the gene matches. The CDR3 is made up of 14 amino acids. In nucleotides, the CDR3 is TGTGCCAGTCGGACCGGGACAGTAAATTCACCCCTCCACTTT. Translating it yields CASRTGTVNSPLHF.

This chain joins TRBV7-6 and TRBJ1-1; D uncertain. CDR3 length: 12 amino acids. Germline CDR1 is SGHVS and CDR2 is FNYEAQ. With 5 bases removed from V and 8 bases from J, the gap between germline ends came to 12 bases. The CDR3: CASSTLGREAFF. The CDR3 bases are TGTGCCAGCAGCACATTAGGGAGGGAAGCTTTCTTT.

The V and J genes are TRBV10-3 and TRBJ2-1, with a possible D match to TRBD2 (6 bases). The CDR3 consists of 16 residues. V dropped 6 bases and J dropped 0 bases, with 15 bases sitting between them. Germline CDR1 ENHRY, CDR2 SYGVKD. The CDR3 nucleotides are TGTGCCATCAGCCGTCCGCCAGCGGGCTCCTACAATGAGCAGTTCTTC. Its translation: CAISRPPAGSYNEQFF.